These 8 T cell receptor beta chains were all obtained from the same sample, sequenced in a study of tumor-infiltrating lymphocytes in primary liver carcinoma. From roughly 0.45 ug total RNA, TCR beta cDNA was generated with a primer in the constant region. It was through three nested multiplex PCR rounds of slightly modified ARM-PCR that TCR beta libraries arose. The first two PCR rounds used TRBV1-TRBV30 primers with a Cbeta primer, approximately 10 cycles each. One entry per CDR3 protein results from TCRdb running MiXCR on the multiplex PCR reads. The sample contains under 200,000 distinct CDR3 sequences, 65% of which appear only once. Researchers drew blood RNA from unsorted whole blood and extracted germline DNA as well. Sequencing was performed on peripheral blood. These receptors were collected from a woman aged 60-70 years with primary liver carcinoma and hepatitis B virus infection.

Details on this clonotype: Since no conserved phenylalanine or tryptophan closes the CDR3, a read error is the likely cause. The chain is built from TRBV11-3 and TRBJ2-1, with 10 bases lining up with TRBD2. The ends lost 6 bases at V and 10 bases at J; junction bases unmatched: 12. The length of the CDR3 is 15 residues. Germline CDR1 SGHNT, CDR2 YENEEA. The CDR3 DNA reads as TGTGCCAGCAGGCGAGGGCTAGCGGGAGTTGGGGAGCAGTTCATC. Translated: CASRRGLAGVGEQFI.

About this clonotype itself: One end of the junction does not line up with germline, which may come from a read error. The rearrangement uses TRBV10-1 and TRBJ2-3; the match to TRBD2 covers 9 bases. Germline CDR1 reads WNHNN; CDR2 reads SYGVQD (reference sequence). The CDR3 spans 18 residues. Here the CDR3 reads CPSSESRLAGISTDTQYF. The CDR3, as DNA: TGCCCCAGCAGTGAGTCGCGCCTAGCGGGGATTAGCACAGATACGCAGTATTTT.

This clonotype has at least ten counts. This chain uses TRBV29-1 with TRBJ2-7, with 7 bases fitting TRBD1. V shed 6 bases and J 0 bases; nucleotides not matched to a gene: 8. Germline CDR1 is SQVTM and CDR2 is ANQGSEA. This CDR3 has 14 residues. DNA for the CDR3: TGCAGCGTGGCCGACAGGGCCAGCTCCTACGAGCAGTACTTC. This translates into CSVADRASSYEQYF.

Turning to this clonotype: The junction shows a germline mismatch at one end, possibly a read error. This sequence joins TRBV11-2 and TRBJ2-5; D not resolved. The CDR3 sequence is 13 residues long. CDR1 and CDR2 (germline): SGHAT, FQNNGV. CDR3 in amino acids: CVSSLGLKETQYF. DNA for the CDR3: TGTGTCAGCAGCTTGGGCTTAAAAGAGACCCAGTACTTC.

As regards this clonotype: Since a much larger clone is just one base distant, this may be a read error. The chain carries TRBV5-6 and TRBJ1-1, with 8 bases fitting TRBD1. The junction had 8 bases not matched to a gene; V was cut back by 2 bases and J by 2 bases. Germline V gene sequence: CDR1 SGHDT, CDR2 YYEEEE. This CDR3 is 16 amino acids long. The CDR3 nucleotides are TGTGCCAGCAGCTTCGCACGGACAGGGCGAAACACTGAAGCTTTCTTT. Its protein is CASSFARTGRNTEAFF.

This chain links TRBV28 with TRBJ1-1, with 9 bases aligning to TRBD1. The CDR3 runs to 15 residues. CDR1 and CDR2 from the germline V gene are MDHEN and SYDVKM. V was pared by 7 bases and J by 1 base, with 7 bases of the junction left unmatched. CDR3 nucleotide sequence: TGTGCCAGCATCCGGGGGGGACAGGGGAACACTGAAGCTTTCTTT. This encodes CASIRGGQGNTEAFF.

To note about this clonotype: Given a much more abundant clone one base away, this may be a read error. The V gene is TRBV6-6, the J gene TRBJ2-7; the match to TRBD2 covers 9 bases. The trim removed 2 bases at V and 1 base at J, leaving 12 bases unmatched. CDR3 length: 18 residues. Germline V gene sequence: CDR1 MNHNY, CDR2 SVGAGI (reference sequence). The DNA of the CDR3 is TGTGCCAGCAGTTACCCGACTGGCGGGAGGGCCGTATCCTACGAGCAGTACTTC. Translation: CASSYPTGGRAVSYEQYF.

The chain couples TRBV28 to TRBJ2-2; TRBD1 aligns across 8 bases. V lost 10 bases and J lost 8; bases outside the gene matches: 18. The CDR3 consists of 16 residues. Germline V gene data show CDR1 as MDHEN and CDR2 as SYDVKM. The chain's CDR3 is CAIKDVGQGFSGELFF. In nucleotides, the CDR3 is TGTGCCATAAAGGATGTAGGACAGGGATTTTCTGGGGAGCTGTTTTTT.